Below are 27 T cell receptor beta chains sequenced from a single sample in a study of shared clonotypes between healthy human individuals (dated by TCRdb to 2018 to 2020). Libraries were prepared through the immunoSEQ multiplex PCR assay. TCRdb mirrors the immuneACCESS table, restricted to in-frame sequences. Some clones are absent from its copies; in checked studies, under half trace to an unresolved V gene, and the reason for the others is unknown. The sample contains 1,500,000 or so clones, approximately 98.5% of them found a single time. The ten largest clones represent approximately 0.4% of the sample. Sequencing was done on a sample of naive CD4+ T cells sorted from blood. What this sample's cell subset or site label stands for: CD45RA+ positively selected. The receptor set was obtained from a man between 25 and 39 years old in good health.

Turning to this clone: The same CDR3 also results from other DNA sequences found in this sample. The chain uses TRBV30 and TRBJ1-5; weak D call: TRBD1 (5 bases). Germline CDR1 is GTSNPN and CDR2 is SVGIG (reference sequence). The CDR3 sequence is 13 residues long. The V end was cut by 0 bases, the J end by 5 bases, with 8 bases between. The CDR3 region has the DNA TGTGCCTGGAGTGTACTGGGGGATCAGCCCCAGCATTTT. Protein sequence: CAWSVLGDQPQHF. The full variable domain, completed using reference TRBV30 and TRBJ1-5, is SQTIHQWPATLVQPVGSPLSLECTVEGTSNPNLYWYRQAAGRGLQLLFYSVGIGQISSEVPQNLSASRPQDRQFILSSKKLLLSDSGFYLCAWSVLGDQPQHFGDGTRLSIL.

The chain combines TRBV10-3 with TRBJ2-3; 11 nucleotides match TRBD1. V gave up 7 bases and J gave up 5 bases; unmatched junction bases: 5. The germline CDR1 and CDR2 sequences are ENHRY and SYGVKD. The CDR3 has 14 residues. The CDR3 DNA reads TGTGCCATCATGGAGGACAGGGGGCAAGATACGCAGTATTTT. The encoded protein is CAIMEDRGQDTQYF.

This sequence joins TRBV19 and TRBJ1-4; no firm D call. This CDR3 is built from 15 residues. Trimming took off 4 bases at V and 0 bases at J, with 9 bases between the two ends. Germline assignment: CDR1 LNHDA and CDR2 SQIVND (reference sequence). CDR3 bases: TGTGCCAGTAGTACCAGACACGCAACTAATGAAAAACTGTTTTTT. Translation: CASSTRHATNEKLFF.

The chain has TRBV28 and TRBJ1-4; 7 nucleotides line up with TRBD1. Germline loops: CDR1 MDHEN, CDR2 SYDVKM. The CDR3 spans 13 residues. The DNA for the CDR3 is TGTGCAGGTAACAGGGGCCCGAGCGAAAAACTGTTTTTT. Translated: CAGNRGPSEKLFF.

The count of this clone is one. This chain links TRBV29-1 with TRBJ2-4; D perhaps matches TRBD1 (6 bases). CDR1 is SQVTM and CDR2 is ANQGSEA in the germline V gene. This CDR3 has 16 residues. V shed 5 bases and J shed 2 bases, with 19 bases lying between them. CDR3 sequence: CSVRDPPGDPKNIQYF. CDR3 bases: TGCAGCGTTAGGGACCCTCCAGGGGACCCCAAAAACATTCAGTACTTC.

Regarding this clone: The sample holds other DNA sequences that translate to the same CDR3. V is TRBV10-1 and J is TRBJ2-7; 7 positions match TRBD2. The trim removed 5 bases at V and 3 bases at J, leaving 1 base unmatched. In germline, CDR1 is WNHNN, CDR2 SYGVQD (reference sequence). This CDR3 spans 12 amino acids. CDR3: CASSSGIYEQYF. The CDR3 coding sequence is TGCGCCAGCAGTAGCGGGATCTACGAGCAGTACTTC.

This sequence joins TRBV15 and TRBJ2-7; TRBD1 aligns across 7 bases. The CDR3 has 14 amino acids. Germline CDR1 reads LNHNV; CDR2 reads YYDKDF (reference sequence). Trimming at V came to 1 base and at J to 3 bases, leaving 3 bases not matched to a gene. In DNA, the CDR3 is TGTGCCACCAGCAGAGGATACAGGGGCTACGAGCAGTACTTC. Its translation: CATSRGYRGYEQYF.

The gene calls are TRBV7-6 and TRBJ1-2; D remains ambiguous. The CDR3 contains 15 residues. Germline loops: CDR1 SGHVS, CDR2 FNYEAQ. The V end was cut by 0 bases, the J end by 4 bases, with 12 bases between. CDR3 nucleotide sequence: TGTGCCAGCAGCTTAGCTCTGGGATCGCTCTATGGCTACACCTTC. Translation gives CASSLALGSLYGYTF.

V and J are TRBV7-2 and TRBJ2-7, with D unclear. The germline V gene encodes CDR1 SGHTA and CDR2 FQGNSA. The length of the CDR3 is 13 residues. Trimming cost V 1 base and J 5 bases, with 9 bases left between them. CDR3 in DNA: TGTGCCAGCAGCTTAGATCTAAGGGACGAGCAGTACTTC. Residues: CASSLDLRDEQYF.

The V and J genes are TRBV27 and TRBJ1-3; TRBD1 is a possible D gene (6 bases). Germline values: CDR1 MNHEY, CDR2 SMNVEV (reference sequence). The germline V and J ends were trimmed by 3 bases and 0 bases, with 15 bases remaining between them. The CDR3 runs to 17 residues. CDR3 sequence: CASSLSQGLDSGNTIYF. The CDR3 bases are TGTGCCAGCAGTTTGTCACAGGGTTTGGACTCTGGAAACACCATATATTTT.

This clone was detected a few times. The sample carries other DNA sequences with the same CDR3. The V call is TRBV19, the J call TRBJ2-6; D not certain. The germline V gene has CDR1 LNHDA and CDR2 SQIVND (reference sequence). The CDR3 consists of 13 residues. Trimming removed 6 bases from V and 0 bases from J, with 3 bases in between. The CDR3 bases are TGTGCCAGTAGAAACTCTGGGGCCAACGTCCTGACTTTC. Protein: CASRNSGANVLTF.

This rearrangement joins TRBV4-3 to TRBJ1-5; D gene ambiguous. CDR1 is LGHNA and CDR2 is YSLEER in the germline V gene. V was cut by 1 base and J by 6 bases, with 10 bases left in between. CDR3 size: 14 residues. CDR3 region: CASSQGIGSQPQHF. CDR3 nucleotides: TGCGCCAGCAGCCAAGGAATAGGGAGTCAGCCCCAGCATTTT.

The chain is built from TRBV29-1 and TRBJ2-1; no clear D gene. Trimming removed 4 bases at V and 8 bases at J, with 9 bases between. Germline-derived CDR1 and CDR2 are SQVTM and ANQGSEA. CDR3 size: 11 residues. CDR3 residues: CSVGHVHEQFF. CDR3 in DNA: TGCAGCGTTGGTCACGTCCATGAGCAGTTCTTC.

This clone was recorded once. The genes are TRBV7-6 and TRBJ1-5, with D possibly being TRBD1 (5 bases). Germline assignment: CDR1 SGHVS and CDR2 FNYEAQ. Deletions cut 2 bases from V and 9 bases from J, with 8 bases between. The CDR3 consists of 12 residues. The CDR3 here is CASSLRGGPQHF. The CDR3 coding sequence is TGTGCCAGCAGCTTAAGGGGTGGGCCCCAGCATTTT.

The chain carries TRBV19 and TRBJ2-7; D possibly corresponds to TRBD2 (5 bases). CDR3 length: 16 amino acids. V gave up 5 bases and J gave up 7 bases, with 24 bases separating them. From germline, CDR1 is LNHDA and CDR2 SQIVND (reference sequence). CDR3 sequence: CASSQIIRELLSEQYF. DNA for the CDR3: TGTGCCAGTAGTCAAATAATCCGGGAACTTCTTTCGGAGCAGTACTTC.

V is TRBV6-5 and J is TRBJ2-3, with TRBD2 as a possible D gene (5 bases). V shed 2 bases and J shed 1 base, with 13 bases lying between them. CDR1 MNHEY and CDR2 SVGAGI come from the germline V gene. The CDR3 extends over 16 amino acids. Here the CDR3 DNA reads TGTGCCAGCAGTTACCTAACAACGAGGGGCACAGATACGCAGTATTTT. It specifies CASSYLTTRGTDTQYF.

The CDR3 DNA is TGTGCCAGCCCCGTGGGTCCGGGACAGGGGGCGAACACCGGGGAGCTGTTTTTT. It is translated as CASPVGPGQGANTGELFF. This chain joins TRBV7-9 and TRBJ2-2; 11 bases map to TRBD1. With 8 bases clipped from V and 0 bases from J, the junction kept 11 bases outside the gene matches. This CDR3 contains 18 residues. Germline CDR1 and CDR2: SEHNR and FQNEAQ (reference sequence).

V and J are TRBV5-8 and TRBJ2-2; D might be TRBD1 (6 bases). The CDR3 length is 15 residues. The V gene's germline CDR1 is SGHTS and CDR2 YDEGEE. Trimming left V 2 bases short and J 1 base short, with 9 bases between. This CDR3 is CASSFLRGNTGELFF. DNA of the CDR3: TGTGCCAGCAGCTTCCTCAGGGGGAACACCGGGGAGCTGTTTTTT.

This rearrangement joins TRBV15 to TRBJ1-2; the D gene is possibly TRBD1 (5 bases). The CDR3 sequence is 15 residues long. Germline V CDR1 and CDR2: LNHNV, YYDKDF (reference sequence). V was clipped by 0 bases and J by 4 bases, with 12 bases between them. The CDR3 region is CATSRDGGSIYGYTF. The DNA of the CDR3 is TGTGCCACCAGCAGAGATGGGGGGTCTATCTATGGCTACACCTTC.

The chain uses TRBV2 and TRBJ2-7, with D uncertain. This CDR3 region has 11 residues. Germline V gene data show CDR1 as SNHLY and CDR2 as FYNNEI. V was shortened by 4 bases and J by 6 bases, with 7 bases between the two germline ends. The CDR3 nucleotides read TGTGCCAGCAGTGGACTTTCCGAGCAGTACTTC. It is translated as CASSGLSEQYF.

The chain is built from TRBV6-5 and TRBJ2-7, with 8 bases that match TRBD2. Germline loops: CDR1 MNHEY, CDR2 SVGAGI. The CDR3 extends over 15 amino acids. V lost 3 bases, J lost 6 bases, and 10 bases stayed unmatched. CDR3 nucleotide sequence: TGTGCCAGCAGTTATTTTCGGGAGGGCCCCTTCGAGCAGTACTTC. Translated, it gives CASSYFREGPFEQYF.

The chain links TRBV4-3 to TRBJ1-5; 7 bases line up with TRBD1. Per the germline V gene, CDR1 is LGHNA and CDR2 is YSLEER. The ends lost 4 bases at V and 6 bases at J; junction bases unmatched: 9. The CDR3 is 15 amino acids. CDR3 loop: CASSPEGGAGQPQHF. The CDR3 bases are TGCGCCAGCAGCCCGGAAGGGGGCGCGGGTCAGCCCCAGCATTTT.

This clone was detected only once. This chain joins TRBV6-1 and TRBJ2-7; tentatively, D is TRBD2 (5 bases). V was pared by 0 bases and J by 3 bases, with 9 bases between. There are 14 residues in the CDR3. Germline assignment: CDR1 MNHNS and CDR2 SASEGT. The CDR3, as DNA: TGTGCCAGCAGTGAAGCAGCGGCAGACTACGAGCAGTACTTC. Translation: CASSEAAADYEQYF.

For this clone: The sample carries other DNA sequences with the same CDR3. V usage is TRBV5-1 and J usage is TRBJ2-1, with 7 bases identical to TRBD1. Germline CDR1 is SGHRS and CDR2 is YFSETQ. The CDR3 runs 15 residues. The V segment lost 4 bases and the J segment 3 bases; nucleotides outside the gene matches: 7. Here the CDR3 reads CASSLPRDSYNEQFF. The CDR3 bases are TGCGCCAGCAGCCTTCCCCGGGACAGCTACAATGAGCAGTTCTTC.

J is TRBJ1-1 and V is TRBV5-1, with 11 nucleotides matching TRBD1. CDR3 length: 18 amino acids. The V gene's germline CDR1 is SGHRS and CDR2 YFSETQ. The ends lost 3 bases at V and 0 bases at J; junction bases unmatched: 10. CDR3 in amino acids: CASSSTGQGAPLNTEAFF. CDR3 bases: TGCGCCAGCAGCTCGACCGGACAGGGGGCTCCTTTGAACACTGAAGCTTTCTTT.

This chain uses TRBV10-3 with TRBJ2-1; 12 nucleotides match TRBD2. The CDR3 has 16 amino acids. J was trimmed by 3 bases and V by 7 bases; bases with no gene match: 7. Germline values: CDR1 ENHRY, CDR2 SYGVKD. CDR3 protein: CAINPGLAGGYNEQFF. In DNA form, the CDR3 reads TGTGCCATCAATCCGGGACTAGCGGGCGGCTACAATGAGCAGTTCTTC.

V and J are TRBV7-7 and TRBJ2-7, with D maybe TRBD1 (5 bases). Trimming left V 5 bases short and J 6 bases short, with 20 bases between. This CDR3 has 15 amino acids. CDR1 is SSHAT and CDR2 is FNYEAQ in the germline V gene (reference sequence). This CDR3 is CASSPTPPGSGEQYF. The CDR3 DNA reads TGTGCCAGCAGCCCCACCCCCCCAGGGTCAGGCGAGCAGTACTTC.